The clone carrying this T cell receptor beta chain has just a few counts. Antigen: not known. This CDR3 has 14 residues. Germline V CDR1 and CDR2: LNHDA, SQIVND (reference sequence). The V gene end was trimmed by 4 bases and the J gene end by 6 bases; junction bases not matched to a gene: 8. This specimen belongs to a study of beta chain features in type 1 diabetes. Notes on the study in general: All four CD4+ subsets of Type 1 diabetes patients contained TCRB CDR3s that were moderately but significantly shorter. There was no resolution here of whether HLA type influences TCRB rearrangement.

Blood was drawn once from each donor into heparinised tubes. The draws averaged approximately 120 mL. CD4+ cells of the naive, central memory, regulatory and stem cell-like memory types were sorted via CD45RO/CCR7/CD25/CD127/CD95/CD27. Each population that was sorted was more than 95% pure. Reverse transcription of all isolated RNA meant that expressed TCRB transcripts were sequenced. Assay: immunoSEQ multiplex PCR; the TCRdb copy retains only in-frame clones and omits some. The table lists a few hundred thousand clones, around 10% of them singletons. Sequences were obtained from central memory CD4+ T cells from blood. This TCR came from a man aged 30 to 39 with type 1 diabetes. The V call is TRBV19, the J call TRBJ1-1; TRBD1 aligns across 7 bases. CDR3 DNA: TGTGCCAGTAGTACCCGGACAGGCGGGTCTGAAGCTTTCTTT. This sequence encodes CASSTRTGGSEAFF.